A selection of T cell receptor beta chains follows, all from one sample in a study of blood T cell repertoires in COVID-19. Libraries were prepared by immunoSEQ multiplex PCR; TCRdb keeps only in-frame clonotypes and omits some of them. Seen here are around 210,000 clones, approximately 87% observed once, and the top ten hold about 0.72%. Sequenced sample: peripheral blood. These receptors were obtained from a woman in her sixties or seventies with acute or convalescent COVID-19. CDR3s leave out the opening cysteine and the closing phenylalanine or tryptophan. Not all rows give a size; the values are once, few, many and, for expanded clones, a class.

TRBJ1-5 TRBV19 NA ASSIQLRPLNQPQH
TRBJ2-5 TRBV14 NA ASSHSGDSETQY
TRBJ1-5 TRBV7-2 few ASSSGTGKDQPQH
TRBJ2-1 TRBV11-2 few ASSPSGGFLDEQF
TRBJ2-7 TRBV6-2/TRBV6-3 once ASSRAGDTYEQY
TRBJ2-3 TRBV24-1 NA ATSDPMDRAGGTQY
TRBJ1-1 TRBV5-1 NA ASSLQGQNTEAF
TRBJ2-1 TRBV6-2/TRBV6-3 once ASSTQGNEQF
TRBJ2-1 TRBV11-2 NA ASSLESGGLTARSYNEQF
TRBJ2-7 TRBV11-3 NA ASSPDRDEQY
TRBJ1-1 TRBV18 NA ASSPQGAGTEAF
TRBJ2-1 TRBV6-2/TRBV6-3 NA ASSYEAGGRNEQF
TRBJ2-1 TRBV12-3/TRBV12-4 NA ASSLKRNNEQF
TRBJ1-4 TRBV11-2 NA ASSLVGGINEKLF
TRBJ1-2 TRBV15 NA ATSRDRVDGYT
TRBJ1-5 TRBV27 NA ASRGSKGNQPQH
TRBJ2-6 TRBV29-1 NA SVWVEGGSGANVLT
TRBJ2-3 TRBV10-3 NA AISRPSGGNTDTQY
TRBJ2-3 TRBV5-1 NA ASSSGGFTDTQY
TRBJ2-7 TRBV6-6 NA ASSYSTAEQY
TRBJ2-5 TRBV28 NA ASSPPGEETQY
TRBJ1-1 TRBV28 NA ASLTGGNTEAF
TRBJ1-6 TRBV19 once ASSITGSGSPLH
TRBJ1-2 TRBV24-1 NA ATSDRGTNYGYT
TRBJ2-7 TRBV7-9 NA ASSRGSTYEQY
TRBJ1-5 TRBV6-2/TRBV6-3 NA ASSYSGGNQPQH
TRBJ1-2 TRBV27 NA ASSGIRSGYT
TRBJ2-3 TRBV6-1 NA ASSETGLAGQY
TRBJ1-1 TRBV2 NA ASSFPTGVAMNTEAF
TRBJ2-3 TRBV11-2 NA ASSLGAGGRTDTQY
TRBJ1-4 TRBV6-6 NA ASSTGDINEKLF
TRBJ1-2 TRBV19 NA ASSRGQMKVGGYT
TRBJ2-7 TRBV3-1/TRBV3-2 NA ASSQDLVAGTGGYEQY
TRBJ2-7 TRBV19 NA ASSYRGEQY
TRBJ1-1 TRBV12-5 once ASGPQGLGEAF
TRBJ2-6 TRBV5-1 NA ASKVRTGMYVLT
TRBJ2-5 TRBV7-3 NA ASSPSGRETQY